This T cell receptor (beta chain) was recorded in a study of neurological immune-mediated disorders. General study results and limits: Multiple sclerosis was found to have the least TCR clonal expansion, below healthy controls, and HTLV-1-associated myelopathy the most.

Source material was 2 million unsorted PBMCs, stored at -80 °C in RNAlater. This clonotype was seen many times. Its specificity is unknown. A 10-nucleotide random UMI tagged transcripts in template-switch 5'RACE cDNA synthesis. TCRdb itself ran the 5' RACE reads through MiXCR, one entry per CDR3 protein. The table lists under 20,000 distinct CDR3 sequences, 14% to 15% of them singletons. The V gene's germline CDR1 is SGHDT and CDR2 YYEEEE. J gave up 7 bases and V 2 bases, and 5 bases lay outside the gene matches. The CDR3 is made up of 14 amino acids. The chain combines TRBV5-6 with TRBJ2-3; 9 bases fit TRBD2. Sequenced sample: PBMCs. This TCR was recovered from a man aged 60 to 69 with HTLV-1-associated myelopathy (HAM/TSP). The CDR3 sequence: CASSFAGGPHTQYF. CDR3 sequence (DNA): TGTGCCAGCAGCTTCGCGGGGGGGCCACATACGCAGTATTTT.